This entry concerns a single T cell receptor (beta chain). Its antigen is not identified. The ends lost 8 bases at V and 1 base at J; junction bases unmatched: 7. CDR3 size: 14 residues. CDR1 and CDR2 (germline): SNHLY, FYNNEI. The sample comes from a study of Ad26.COV2.S vaccination and SARS-CoV-2 variants. Across the study: Donor was in the COV1001 Ad26.COV2.S trial arm.

Study observations and caveats: The authors reported substantial breadth in spike-specific CD8+ and CD4+ T cell responses after vaccination. Those who received vaccine or placebo ended up with similar non-spike TCR breadth.

Indicated treatment: around 19 received Ad26.COV2.S at low or high dose, single or two shots; a few received placebo; per-sample allocation not given. Samples were taken on day 63 after the first vaccine or placebo injection. Participants' vaccine, an Ad26 vector, delivered Wuhan-strain SARS-CoV-2 spike. Method: immunoSEQ multiplex PCR; TCRdb's copy keeps in-frame clones and lacks some. Of 300,000 to 400,000 clones listed, approximately 87% are singletons. The rearrangement uses TRBV2 and TRBJ1-1; 7 positions agree with TRBD1. This TCR was sampled from a person between 18 and 60 years old who received the Ad26.COV2.S COVID-19 vaccine or a placebo. The sequenced sample was peripheral blood, obtained in a trial of Ad26.COV2.S vaccine versus placebo. CDR3 sequence: CASLGGTENTEAFF. As DNA, the CDR3 is TGTGCCAGCTTGGGGGGGACAGAGAACACTGAAGCTTTCTTT.